This T cell receptor beta chain is from a study of cytomegalovirus exposure and HLA in healthy donors. Notes on the study in general: The investigators catalogued some 150 TCR beta chains as cytomegalovirus-associated. The majority of CMV-associated TCR beta chains were reported as apparently HLA-restricted in a later analysis.

PCR used 60 Vbeta primers and 13 Jbeta primers. Profiling relied on immunoSEQ multiplex PCR, and the TCRdb table lists in-frame clones only, not all of them. The sample lists approximately 170,000 clones, around four fifths occurring once. This clone has just one count. The antigen remains undetermined. The sequencing sample was made of PBMCs. This clonotype was obtained from a man between 18 and 29 years old in good health and CMV-seropositive.

Here the CDR3 DNA reads TGCGCCAGCAGCCAAGTTTTAAGGAGCTCCTACAATGAGCAGTTCTTC. Translated: CASSQVLRSSYNEQFF. This rearrangement joins TRBV4-1 to TRBJ2-1; the D is unclear. CDR1 and CDR2 from the germline V gene are MGHRA and YSYEKL. Trimming removed 1 base at V and 0 bases at J, with 10 bases between. The CDR3 loop spans 16 amino acids.